In its sample, the clone carrying this T cell receptor (beta chain) was seen once. Antigen unknown. Both 60 Vbeta primers and 13 Jbeta primers went into the PCR. In the original workflow: Later analysis identified 80 million to 90 million unique TCR beta chains, 9 million to 12 million shared. The protocol was immunoSEQ multiplex PCR, while the TCRdb copy is restricted to in-frame clones and leaves out a portion. V and J calls and clone size are those listed in that table; D and trimming were worked out from the DNA. Of 150,000 to 200,000 clones in the sample, over 65% were seen once. Germline CDR1 and CDR2: SNHLY and FYNNEI. The V end lost 7 bases, the J end lost 0 bases, and 12 bases lay between the germline ends. The CDR3 has 14 amino acids. This specimen comes from a study of cytomegalovirus exposure and HLA in healthy donors. Study-wide context: Earlier results showed 117 million unique TCR beta sequences derived from roughly 200 million T cells. Findings of the study overall: Reportedly, TCR beta sequences accurately predicted HLA-A and HLA-B alleles in most subjects.

The clonotype originates from a man younger than 30 in good health and CMV-seropositive. Sequences were obtained from PBMCs. This rearrangement joins TRBV2 to TRBJ1-1, with D possibly TRBD1 on 6 matching bases. The CDR3: CASNPGHMNTEAFF. For the CDR3, the DNA is TGTGCCAGCAATCCGGGACACATGAACACTGAAGCTTTCTTT.